These T cell receptor beta chains were read from a single sample in a study of identical twins. TCRdb processed the 5' RACE reads anew with MiXCR; each CDR3 protein has one entry. Here the sample spans 200,000 to 300,000 distinct CDR3 sequences, more than 9% being singletons. The sample was memory T cells sorted from blood. The source is a man aged 45-60 years in good health. Both conserved end residues are part of each CDR3. A D gene is named only where the DNA matches it firmly. The size of a clone is reported for some rows only, either as once, few or many, or as a class for expanded clones.

v_call,d_call,j_call,clone_size,cdr3_nt,cdr3_aa
TRBV7-2,TRBD1,TRBJ1-2,many,TGTGCCAGCAGCTACCCGGGACAGGGGAAGGGTGGCTACACCTTC,CASSYPGQGKGGYTF
TRBV20-1,TRBD1,TRBJ1-6,many,TGCAGTGCCGAACGGGACAGCAATTCACCCCTCCACTTT,CSAERDSNSPLHF
TRBV5-1,NA,TRBJ2-3,many,TGCGCCAGCAGCTTGGAATCTGCCACCCCCACAGATACGCAGTATTTT,CASSLESATPTDTQYF
TRBV12-3/TRBV12-4,NA,TRBJ1-6,few,TGTGCCAGCAGTCCCCAAAATTCACCCCTCCACTTT,CASSPQNSPLHF
TRBV20-1,NA,TRBJ2-1,many,TGCAGTGCGGTAGGGAGCAATGAGCAGTTCTTC,CSAVGSNEQFF
TRBV28,NA,TRBJ2-4,NA,TGTGCCAGCAGCCCTTTGGATTTTTCTGGCAAAAACATTCAGTACTTC,CASSPLDFSGKNIQYF
TRBV5-1,TRBD2,TRBJ2-1,many,TGCGCCAGCAGCGCTAGCGGGGGCTACAATGAGCAGTTCTTC,CASSASGGYNEQFF
TRBV20-1,NA,TRBJ2-1,NA,TGCAGTGCTAAACTCGCGAGGGGAGCCCGGTGGAATGAGCAGTTCTTC,CSAKLARGARWNEQFF
TRBV7-2,NA,TRBJ2-2,many,TGTGCCAGCAGCTACGGACAAAACACCGGGGAGCTGTTTTTT,CASSYGQNTGELFF
TRBV3-1,TRBD2,TRBJ2-2,few,TGTGCCAGCAGCCAAGATATTTGGCGGGAGGGCCCCGGGGAGCTGTTTTTT,CASSQDIWREGPGELFF